Described below is a single T cell receptor (beta chain) sequence and its context. The antigen is undetermined. Reverse transcription of about 0.5 to 1 ug RNA was performed with random hexamers. Each CDR3 protein is one row after TCRdb ran MiXCR on the immunoSEQ multiplex PCR reads. The profile shows 95,000 to 150,000 distinct CDR3 sequences, approximately 96% of them singletons. These data originate in a study of CD8 T cells in Susac syndrome. Findings and limits, study-wide: Regarding the TCR sequencing and HLA analysis, the study admitted that a relatively small number of individuals were involved.

Trimming took 3 bases from V and 4 from J; bases not matched to a gene: 5. The germline gives CDR1 SEHNR, CDR2 FQNEAQ (reference sequence). This CDR3 region has 15 residues. The source is a human donor with Susac syndrome. The sequenced sample was CD4+ T cells from PBMCs. This rearrangement joins TRBV7-9 to TRBJ1-1; 10 bases are a match to TRBD1. The CDR3 DNA sequence: TGTGCCAGCAGCTTCTTAGGGACAGGGGCCACTGAAGCTTTCTTT. Translating gives CASSFLGTGATEAFF.